This T cell receptor (beta chain) was sequenced in a study of shared T cell receptors in the human thymus. Sequencing was performed with immunoSEQ multiplex PCR; in TCRdb, only in-frame clones are kept and a portion is missing. This sample carries around 730,000 clones, over 75% of them seen once, and the ten largest clones take 0.008% to 0.011%. CDR1 is PRHDT and CDR2 is FYEKMQ in the germline V gene (reference sequence). V shed 4 bases, J shed 10 bases, and the junction held 7 bases outside the gene matches. The CDR3 runs 14 residues. The data were also submitted as part of a second study, on human thymus T cells. This second study notes: A high degree of thymic repertoire overlap among unrelated individuals was reported in related research.

The source material was thymocytes. The receptor was isolated from a girl under two years old with a congenital heart defect. The chain uses TRBV13 and TRBJ2-1; 10 bases map to TRBD2. The CDR3 protein is CASSSTPTSGEQFF. The CDR3 DNA reads TGTGCCAGCAGCTCAACCCCGACTAGCGGGGAGCAGTTCTTC.